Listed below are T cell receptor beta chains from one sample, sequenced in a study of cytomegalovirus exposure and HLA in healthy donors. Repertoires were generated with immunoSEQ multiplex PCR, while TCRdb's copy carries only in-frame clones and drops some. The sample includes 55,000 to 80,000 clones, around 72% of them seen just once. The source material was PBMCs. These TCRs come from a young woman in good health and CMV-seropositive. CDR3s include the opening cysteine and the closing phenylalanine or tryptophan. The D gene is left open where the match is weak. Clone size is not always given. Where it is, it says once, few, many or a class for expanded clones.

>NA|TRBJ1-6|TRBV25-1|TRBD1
CASSGWDRELSPLHF
TGTGCCAGCAGTGGATGGGACAGGGAATTGTCACCCCTCCACTTT
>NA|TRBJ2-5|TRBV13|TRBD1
CASSLRDRGETQYF
TGTGCCAGCAGCTTAAGGGACAGGGGGGAGACCCAGTACTTC
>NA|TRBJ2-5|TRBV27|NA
CASSLVKTQYF
TGTGCCAGCAGTTTAGTCAAGACCCAGTACTTC
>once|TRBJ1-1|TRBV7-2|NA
CASSENPWGGAFF
TGTGCCAGCAGCGAGAACCCGTGGGGGGGAGCTTTCTTT
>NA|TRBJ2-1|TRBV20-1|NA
CSPMAEQFF
TGCAGCCCGATGGCAGAGCAGTTCTTC
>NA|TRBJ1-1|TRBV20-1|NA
CSATPSEAFF
TGCAGTGCAACCCCTAGTGAAGCTTTCTTT
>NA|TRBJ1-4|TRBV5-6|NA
CASSFQGLGTNEKLFF
TGTGCCAGCAGCTTCCAGGGGCTAGGGACTAATGAAAAACTGTTTTTT
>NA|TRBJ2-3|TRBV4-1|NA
CASSQVIVETQYF
TGCGCCAGCAGCCAAGTAATAGTTGAGACGCAGTATTTT
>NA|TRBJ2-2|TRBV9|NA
CASSRTAGANTGELFF
TGTGCCAGCAGCCGAACGGCAGGGGCGAACACCGGGGAGCTGTTTTTT